A selection of T cell receptor beta chains follows, all from one sample in a study of T-cell memory formation after mild COVID-19. TCRdb used MiXCR to reprocess the 5' RACE reads, holding one entry per CDR3 protein. The sample has 140,000 to 150,000 distinct CDR3 sequences; under 30% are singletons. What was sequenced was PBMCs or a T cell subset sorted from them (not recorded which). The receptors come from an adult woman who had mild COVID-19 (a few samples of this study predate the infection). Cell type and time point are not known. The CDR3 runs from the conserved cysteine through the conserved F or W. D genes are given only for firm matches. Clone size is shown for a subset of rows, as once, few, many or a class of expanded clone.

V	length	D	size	J	CDR3	DNA
TRBV27	16	.	few	TRBJ1-5	CASSSSFDRFNQPQHF	TGTGCCAGCAGTTCCTCCTTCGACAGGTTCAATCAGCCCCAGCATTTT
TRBV29-1	12	.	few	TRBJ2-1	CSAGVFLDEQFF	TGCAGCGCTGGAGTTTTCTTGGATGAGCAGTTCTTC
TRBV5-1	14	.	.	TRBJ1-2	CASSLVAGTYGYTF	TGCGCCAGCAGCTTGGTTGCGGGGACCTATGGCTACACCTTC
TRBV5-1	15	.	few	TRBJ2-3	CASSIPSVYTDTQYF	TGCGCCAGCAGCATACCTAGCGTTTACACAGATACGCAGTATTTT
TRBV5-4	16	TRBD2	.	TRBJ2-1	CASSLKRGGRVDEQFF	TGTGCCAGCAGCTTGAAGCGGGGGGGTAGAGTGGATGAGCAGTTCTTC
TRBV27	16	TRBD1	.	TRBJ2-5	CASSLNSVAGGETQYF	TGTGCCAGCAGTTTAAACTCCGTAGCAGGGGGCGAGACCCAGTACTTC
TRBV6-1	15	.	.	TRBJ2-6	CASSEAQGGANVLTF	TGTGCCAGCAGTGAAGCGCAGGGTGGGGCCAACGTCCTGACTTTC
TRBV11-2	15	.	few	TRBJ2-3	CASSVGGGGTDTQYF	TGTGCCAGCAGCGTAGGAGGGGGCGGCACAGATACGCAGTATTTT
TRBV4-2	16	TRBD1	few	TRBJ2-7	CASSSSDRGPSYEQYF	TGTGCCAGCAGCTCATCGGACAGGGGCCCCTCCTACGAGCAGTACTTC
TRBV29-1	12	TRBD1	few	TRBJ1-1	CSVRQGSTEAFF	TGCAGCGTAAGACAGGGTAGCACTGAAGCTTTCTTT
TRBV6-5	17	TRBD1	.	TRBJ2-3	CASSREDRGLWIDTQYF	TGTGCCAGCAGCCGGGAAGACAGGGGGCTATGGATAGATACGCAGTATTTT
TRBV6-2/TRBV6-3	17	.	.	TRBJ2-5	CASSRFRVAAAVETQYF	TGTGCCAGCAGTCGGTTTCGGGTGGCGGCCGCTGTTGAGACCCAGTACTTC
TRBV29-1	13	.	.	TRBJ1-3	CSVNSDGGNTIYF	TGCAGCGTGAACTCGGACGGTGGAAACACCATATATTTT
TRBV7-9	16	TRBD1	few	TRBJ2-2	CASSGVRTGNTGELFF	TGTGCCAGCAGCGGTGTAAGGACAGGGAACACCGGGGAGCTGTTTTTT
TRBV9	14	TRBD1	.	TRBJ1-2	CASSGTGGGYGYTF	TGTGCCAGCAGCGGTACAGGGGGCGGCTATGGCTACACCTTC
TRBV24-1	14	TRBD1	few	TRBJ2-1	CATQGARDYNEQFF	TGTGCCACCCAGGGGGCGCGGGACTACAATGAGCAGTTCTTC
TRBV9	17	.	few	TRBJ2-6	CASSVAIESSGANVLTF	TGTGCCAGCAGCGTAGCCATAGAGAGCTCTGGGGCCAACGTCCTGACTTTC
TRBV20-1	17	TRBD2	.	TRBJ2-7	CSAAGLAGGPSSDEQYF	TGCAGTGCCGCGGGACTAGCGGGGGGTCCTTCCAGCGACGAGCAGTACTTC
TRBV12-3/TRBV12-4	14	.	.	TRBJ2-1	CASRGDSVLDEQFF	TGTGCCAGCAGAGGGGATTCGGTTTTGGATGAGCAGTTCTTC
TRBV20-1	13	.	.	TRBJ2-7	CSARGRLNYEQYF	TGCAGTGCTAGAGGCAGGTTAAACTACGAGCAGTACTTC
TRBV6-2/TRBV6-3	15	TRBD2	.	TRBJ2-7	CASSYSAGPAYEQYF	TGTGCCAGCAGTTACTCAGCGGGGCCCGCCTACGAGCAGTACTTC
TRBV20-1	16	.	.	TRBJ1-2	CSAGDPLREANYGYTF	TGCAGTGCTGGGGACCCCCTACGAGAGGCTAACTATGGCTACACCTTC
TRBV3-1	13	.	few	TRBJ1-1	CASSHDFLGEAFF	TGTGCCAGCAGCCACGATTTCTTGGGTGAAGCTTTCTTT
TRBV27	10	.	.	TRBJ2-5	CATRAETQYF	TGTGCCACGCGGGCGGAGACCCAGTACTTC
TRBV4-3	15	.	few	TRBJ2-2	CASSHGTWNTGELFF	TGCGCCAGCAGCCACGGGACATGGAACACCGGGGAGCTGTTTTTT
TRBV7-9	16	.	once	TRBJ2-5	CASSLVRVGAEETQYF	TGTGCCAGCAGCTTAGTGCGAGTGGGGGCAGAAGAGACCCAGTACTTC
TRBV7-3	14	.	.	TRBJ2-3	CASSLIGSTDTQYF	TGTGCCAGCAGCTTAATTGGTAGCACAGATACGCAGTATTTT
TRBV24-1	14	TRBD2	.	TRBJ2-7	CAILPASGSYEQYF	TGTGCCATCCTCCCCGCTAGCGGGAGCTACGAGCAGTACTTC
TRBV12-3/TRBV12-4	15	TRBD1	.	TRBJ2-3	CASSFGTGDSDTQYF	TGTGCCAGCAGTTTTGGGACAGGAGACTCAGATACGCAGTATTTT
TRBV7-9	14	TRBD1	.	TRBJ2-7	CASSLEGQAYEQYF	TGTGCCAGCAGCTTAGAGGGACAGGCCTACGAGCAGTACTTC
TRBV7-2	16	TRBD2	few	TRBJ2-7	CASSQLLSREVYEQYF	TGTGCCAGCAGCCAACTCCTCTCGCGGGAGGTGTACGAGCAGTACTTC
TRBV12-3/TRBV12-4	16	TRBD2	few	TRBJ2-7	CASSPPRREAGYEQYF	TGTGCCAGCAGTCCTCCGAGGCGGGAGGCGGGGTACGAGCAGTACTTC
TRBV11-2	14	.	.	TRBJ2-1	CASSHQGLSNEQFF	TGTGCCAGCAGCCATCAGGGGTTAAGCAATGAGCAGTTCTTC
TRBV7-9	14	.	few	TRBJ2-3	CASSLVQDTDTQYF	TGTGCCAGCAGCTTAGTACAGGACACAGATACGCAGTATTTT
TRBV4-1	15	.	few	TRBJ1-2	CASSPLVDSHYGYTF	TGCGCCAGCAGCCCATTAGTGGACTCTCATTATGGCTACACCTTC
TRBV27	15	.	.	TRBJ2-1	CASSLVQGFTDEQFF	TGTGCCAGCAGTTTGGTCCAGGGATTCACCGATGAGCAGTTCTTC
TRBV19	15	TRBD2	.	TRBJ2-1	CASSISSGNNNEQFF	TGTGCCAGTAGTATTTCTAGCGGGAACAACAATGAGCAGTTCTTC
TRBV27	14	.	few	TRBJ2-7	CASSSADGPGEQYF	TGTGCCAGCAGTTCAGCGGACGGCCCGGGTGAGCAGTACTTC
TRBV9	16	TRBD2	few	TRBJ2-3	CASSVWGGGPTDTQYF	TGTGCCAGCAGCGTATGGGGCGGGGGGCCCACAGATACGCAGTATTTT
TRBV20-1	12	.	many	TRBJ2-5	CSATDRRETQYF	TGCAGTGCCACGGACCGTCGAGAGACCCAGTACTTC
TRBV12-3/TRBV12-4	13	.	few	TRBJ2-7	CASRVTESYEQYF	TGTGCCAGCAGAGTGACAGAAAGCTACGAGCAGTACTTC
TRBV2	15	.	.	TRBJ2-7	CASSVSLGHGYEQYF	TGTGCCAGCAGTGTTTCTTTGGGACACGGCTACGAGCAGTACTTC
TRBV12-3/TRBV12-4	15	.	few	TRBJ2-1	CASSPIRGREDEQFF	TGTGCCAGCAGTCCCATCCGCGGCAGGGAGGATGAGCAGTTCTTC
TRBV7-8	15	TRBD2	.	TRBJ2-3	CAGRKMGGSADTQYF	TGTGCCGGCAGGAAAATGGGCGGGAGCGCAGATACGCAGTATTTT
TRBV7-9	15	.	.	TRBJ2-1	CASSLDRAPYNEQFF	TGTGCCAGCAGCTTAGACAGGGCCCCCTACAATGAGCAGTTCTTC
TRBV24-1	14	.	few	TRBJ1-1	CATSAPQGNTEAFF	TGTGCCACCAGTGCCCCCCAGGGGAACACTGAAGCTTTCTTT